One sample yielded the 32 T cell receptor beta chains listed below, sequenced in a study of CD8+ T cells in alopecia areata. Treatment in this sample: oral pan-JAK inhibitor, 5-10 mg twice daily. Once RNA had been extracted, it was reverse transcribed into cDNA to act as the sequencing template. Only in-frame clones appear in the TCRdb table, and some are missing; sequencing was by immunoSEQ multiplex PCR. Among about 250,000 clones, 60% were seen once, and the ten largest hold around 0.92%. Specimen: CD4+ T cells sorted from blood, collected around week 54, from a patient treated with tofacitinib. These receptors originate from a human donor with alopecia areata.

The chain uses TRBV29-1 and TRBJ1-5; 12 nucleotides align to TRBD1. The CDR3 runs 14 residues. V lost 4 bases and J lost 6; bases outside the gene matches: 4. Germline values: CDR1 SQVTM, CDR2 ANQGSEA. CDR3 DNA: TGCAGCGTTGGGGACAGGGGGCTCAGTCAGCCCCAGCATTTT. Residues: CSVGDRGLSQPQHF.

The V gene is TRBV11-2, the J gene TRBJ2-2; possible D gene TRBD1, 6 bases. The length of the CDR3 is 17 residues. V lost 3 bases and J lost 0, with 14 bases in between. Germline values: CDR1 SGHAT, CDR2 FQNNGV. The CDR3 DNA is TGTGCCAGCAGCTTTCGCAGGGGCCCAGCGAACACCGGGGAGCTGTTTTTT. Protein product: CASSFRRGPANTGELFF.

This rearrangement joins TRBV10-2 to TRBJ1-6; TRBD1 matches at 9 bases. Germline lookup yields CDR1 WSHSY and CDR2 SAAADI. This CDR3 is 15 amino acids long. V dropped 6 bases and J dropped 7; count of bases not matched to a gene: 7. The CDR3: CASRLGTGQNSPLHF. The CDR3 coding sequence is TGCGCCAGCAGGCTTGGGACAGGGCAAAATTCACCCCTCCACTTT.

V usage is TRBV2 and J usage is TRBJ2-7; the D call may be TRBD1 or TRBD2 (5 bases each). V lost 1 base and J lost 6, with 7 bases in between. The CDR3 has 12 amino acids. The germline V gene encodes CDR1 SNHLY and CDR2 FYNNEI. Written as DNA, the CDR3 is TGTGCCAGCAGTGAAGACGGGGCCGAGCAGTACTTC. Translating gives CASSEDGAEQYF.

V and J are TRBV29-1 and TRBJ1-1; the match to TRBD1 covers 7 bases. Trimming took 7 bases from V and 0 from J; bases not matched to a gene: 5. CDR3 length: 13 amino acids. The germline CDR1 and CDR2 sequences are SQVTM and ANQGSEA. CDR3 residues: CSGEQGLNTEAFF. CDR3 bases: TGCAGCGGAGAACAGGGGTTGAACACTGAAGCTTTCTTT.

The chain is built from TRBV18 and TRBJ1-4; 7 positions agree with TRBD1. CDR1 is KGHSH and CDR2 is LQKENI in the germline V gene. V trimming: 5 bases; J trimming: 3 bases; junction bases outside the gene matches: 3. The CDR3 consists of 14 residues. CDR3 sequence (DNA): TGTGCCAGCTCATCGACAGGGTCTAATGAAAAACTGTTTTTT. This translates into CASSSTGSNEKLFF.

This clone was counted a single time. V gene TRBV30 combines with J gene TRBJ1-4; D unclear. V was clipped by 2 bases and J by 7 bases, with 14 bases between them. The CDR3 is 14 amino acids. The germline CDR1 and CDR2 sequences are GTSNPN and SVGIG (reference sequence). CDR3 sequence reads: CAWSLGLRGEKLFF. The CDR3 DNA is TGTGCCTGGAGTTTAGGACTGCGGGGTGAAAAACTGTTTTTT.

This clone came up a few times. The sample contains more than one DNA sequence encoding this CDR3. CDR3 sequence reads: CASSLAGVYNEQFF. CDR3 in DNA: TGTGCCAGCAGCTTAGCGGGGGTTTACAATGAGCAGTTCTTC. The J gene is TRBJ2-1, the V gene TRBV7-2; the D call may be TRBD1 or TRBD2 (5 bases each). There are 14 residues in the CDR3. V shed 0 bases and J shed 4 bases, with 7 bases lying between them. Per the germline V gene, CDR1 is SGHTA and CDR2 is FQGNSA.

V is TRBV2 and J is TRBJ2-3; unclear D gene. V shed 6 bases and J shed 6 bases, with 16 bases lying between them. CDR1 and CDR2 (germline): SNHLY, FYNNEI. The CDR3 length is 14 residues. CDR3 residues: CASREQTHLDTQYF. CDR3 bases: TGTGCCAGCAGAGAACAGACCCACTTGGATACGCAGTATTTT.

The rearrangement links TRBV30 to TRBJ1-1; D call uncertain. CDR3 size: 12 residues. Trimming took 0 bases from V and 1 from J, leaving 3 bases between them. CDR1 GTSNPN and CDR2 SVGIG come from the germline V gene (reference sequence). CDR3 in amino acids: CAWSVRNTEAFF. The CDR3 DNA sequence: TGTGCCTGGAGTGTACGGAACACTGAAGCTTTCTTT. The full variable domain, its missing parts supplied by reference TRBV30 and TRBJ1-1, is SQTIHQWPATLVQPVGSPLSLECTVEGTSNPNLYWYRQAAGRGLQLLFYSVGIGQISSEVPQNLSASRPQDRQFILSSKKLLLSDSGFYLCAWSVRNTEAFFGQGTRLTVV.

V and J are TRBV10-3 and TRBJ1-5; 7 positions agree with TRBD1. Germline lookup yields CDR1 ENHRY and CDR2 SYGVKD. V lost 8 bases and J lost 6; bases outside the gene matches: 7. The CDR3 length is 13 residues. CDR3 bases: TGTGCCATCGGGCAGGGGGTATCTCAGCCCCAGCATTTT. Amino acid sequence: CAIGQGVSQPQHF.

This clone was observed many times. The gene calls are TRBV23-1 and TRBJ2-1; D gene ambiguous. TRBV23-1 is an ORF for which the function is uncertain. The CDR3 length is 10 residues. The V gene lost 8 bases and the J gene lost 6 bases, with 5 bases spanning the gap. The CDR3 region is CASPTNEQFF. CDR3 DNA: TGCGCCAGCCCAACCAATGAGCAGTTCTTC.

This rearrangement joins TRBV27 to TRBJ2-3, with D unresolved. This CDR3 spans 16 amino acids. Per germline, CDR1 MNHEY and CDR2 SMNVEV (reference sequence). Trimming cost V 0 bases and J 3 bases, with 13 bases left between them. Here the CDR3 reads CASSLSIRAMTDTQYF. DNA for the CDR3: TGTGCCAGCAGTTTATCGATTCGGGCGATGACAGATACGCAGTATTTT.

This clone was seen only a few times. This sequence joins TRBV9 and TRBJ2-5, with 7 bases lining up with TRBD2. J gave up 5 bases and V 2 bases, and 9 bases lay outside the gene matches. From germline, CDR1 is SGDLS and CDR2 YYNGEE. The CDR3 extends over 15 amino acids. The CDR3 DNA is TGTGCCAGCAGCGTCGGAGCGGGGCGAGGGGAGACCCAGTACTTC. This encodes CASSVGAGRGETQYF.

As concerns this clone: This CDR3 is also generated by other DNA sequences in the sample. The chain joins TRBV5-1 to TRBJ2-2; D call uncertain. Germline loops: CDR1 SGHRS, CDR2 YFSETQ. The V end lost 0 bases, the J end lost 1 base, and 1 base lay between the germline ends. This CDR3 spans 13 amino acids. In DNA, the CDR3 is TGCGCCAGCAGCTTGGGGAACACCGGGGAGCTGTTTTTT. It translates to CASSLGNTGELFF.

V usage is TRBV9 and J usage is TRBJ1-5, with a possible D match to TRBD1 (6 bases). The CDR3 is made up of 15 amino acids. Germline V lookup: CDR1 SGDLS, CDR2 YYNGEE. The ends were cut back, 3 bases at V and 6 bases at J, with 16 bases in the middle. CDR3 sequence reads: CASSEGPGGSQPQHF. Written as DNA, the CDR3 is TGTGCCAGCAGCGAGGGTCCGGGGGGCAGTCAGCCCCAGCATTTT.

This clone was picked up one time. The V and J genes are TRBV7-2 and TRBJ2-2; maybe TRBD1 (6 bases). This CDR3 has 12 amino acids. Germline V lookup: CDR1 SGHTA, CDR2 FQGNSA. The CDR3 here is CVLRGGTGELFF. CDR3 DNA: TGTGTCCTCAGGGGTGGCACCGGGGAGCTGTTTTTT.

This chain uses TRBV30 with TRBJ2-7; no definite D call. The germline V gene has CDR1 GTSNPN and CDR2 SVGIG (reference sequence). Trimming removed 7 bases at V and 4 bases at J, with 11 bases between. There are 11 residues in the CDR3. Here the CDR3 reads CASRATYEQYF. The CDR3 nucleotides read TGTGCCTCTAGGGCAACATACGAGCAGTACTTC.

The chain combines TRBV15 with TRBJ1-2; 8 bases are a match to TRBD1. J lost 9 bases, V lost 3 bases, and 9 bases had no gene match. The CDR3 extends over 14 amino acids. Per the germline V gene, CDR1 is LNHNV and CDR2 is YYDKDF (reference sequence). The CDR3 loop reads CATSRPGQEESYTF. CDR3 in DNA: TGTGCCACCAGCAGGCCGGGACAGGAGGAGAGCTACACCTTC.

This chain links TRBV5-1 with TRBJ1-6; 9 bases are shared with TRBD1. This CDR3 region has 14 residues. V gave up 2 bases and J gave up 9 bases; unmatched junction bases: 3. Germline CDR1 SGHRS, CDR2 YFSETQ. This CDR3 is CASSFTGGVSPLHF. The CDR3 nucleotides read TGCGCCAGCAGCTTCACAGGGGGCGTTTCACCCCTCCACTTT.

The chain couples TRBV5-4 to TRBJ2-7, with 8 bases matching TRBD2. With V trimmed by 4 bases and J by 4 bases, 7 bases remained unmatched. This CDR3 spans 14 amino acids. CDR1 SGHNT and CDR2 YYREEE come from the germline V gene (reference sequence). CDR3: CASSRTSGEYEQYF. In DNA form, the CDR3 reads TGTGCCAGCAGCCGAACTAGCGGAGAGTACGAGCAGTACTTC.

The gene calls are TRBV6-5 and TRBJ2-7; TRBD2 matches at 10 bases. Germline CDR1 is MNHEY and CDR2 is SVGAGI. The CDR3 has 14 amino acids. Trimming at V came to 6 bases and at J to 3 bases, leaving 5 bases not matched to a gene. CDR3 amino acids: CASRNSGGIYEQYF. The CDR3 nucleotides are TGTGCCAGCAGGAATAGCGGGGGGATCTACGAGCAGTACTTC.

The chain combines TRBV29-1 with TRBJ2-7; D might be TRBD1 (6 bases). The ends were cut back, 6 bases at V and 0 bases at J, with 15 bases in the middle. CDR3 size: 14 residues. Per germline, CDR1 SQVTM and CDR2 ANQGSEA. For the CDR3, the DNA is TGCAGCGTCCGCGGACAGCTAAGCTCCTACGAGCAGTACTTC. Its translation: CSVRGQLSSYEQYF.

This clone was picked up a small number of times. This chain joins TRBV7-9 and TRBJ2-3, with a possible D match to TRBD2 (6 bases). Trimming cost V 5 bases and J 7 bases, with 13 bases left between them. Germline V gene sequence: CDR1 SEHNR, CDR2 FQNEAQ (reference sequence). This CDR3 is built from 13 residues. Written as DNA, the CDR3 is TGTGCCAGCAGCCCGAAGGGACTTCATACGCAGTATTTT. Translating gives CASSPKGLHTQYF.

The V call is TRBV7-2, the J call TRBJ2-7; possibly TRBD1 for D (6 bases). This CDR3 spans 13 amino acids. Germline-derived CDR1 and CDR2 are SGHTA and FQGNSA. Deletions cut 5 bases from V and 0 bases from J, with 8 bases between. DNA of the CDR3: TGTGCCAGCAGCAACAGGGTCTCCTACGAGCAGTACTTC. Translation gives CASSNRVSYEQYF.

Only a few counts were recorded for this clone. J is TRBJ2-2 and V is TRBV11-1; no firm D call. This CDR3 has 13 amino acids. V gave up 6 bases and J gave up 10 bases, with 15 bases separating them. Germline-derived CDR1 and CDR2 are SGHAT and FQDESV (reference sequence). CDR3: CASREPQRPELFF. The DNA for the CDR3 is TGTGCCAGCAGGGAACCCCAGAGACCGGAGCTGTTTTTT.

This clone was seen a few times. CDR3 nucleotides: TGTGCCAGCAGCGTACAGGGTATTGGAGTTTTAAACACCATATATTTT. Amino acid sequence: CASSVQGIGVLNTIYF. The rearrangement uses TRBV7-8 and TRBJ1-3, with D tentatively TRBD1 (6 bases). Trimming shortened V by 5 bases and J by 6 bases, and 20 bases separated the two germline ends. This CDR3 has 16 residues. Germline V gives CDR1 SGHVS, CDR2 FQNEAQ.

The genes are TRBV5-1 and TRBJ2-2; D is unresolved. V was shortened by 2 bases and J by 0 bases, with 5 bases between the two germline ends. The CDR3 contains 14 residues. CDR1 and CDR2 (germline): SGHRS, YFSETQ. CDR3 in DNA: TGCGCCAGCAGCTTCACAGCGAACACCGGGGAGCTGTTTTTT. The encoded protein is CASSFTANTGELFF. Full variable domain (outside the CDR3, taken from reference TRBV5-1 and TRBJ2-2): KAGVTQTPRYLIKTRGQQVTLSCSPISGHRSVSWYQQTPGQGLQFLFEYFSETQRNKGNFPGRFSGRQFSNSRSEMNVSTLELGDSALYLCASSFTANTGELFFGEGSRLTVL.

The rearrangement links TRBV29-1 to TRBJ1-1; perhaps TRBD1 as D (5 bases). V was pared by 3 bases and J by 4 bases, with 15 bases between. Germline CDR1 reads SQVTM; CDR2 reads ANQGSEA. The CDR3 has 14 residues. The CDR3 region is CSVDTYRSGTEAFF. CDR3 in DNA: TGCAGCGTTGACACGTACAGGTCCGGCACTGAAGCTTTCTTT.

J is TRBJ2-5 and V is TRBV5-1, with TRBD2 matching 8 bases. CDR3 size: 16 residues. Germline CDR1 is SGHRS and CDR2 is YFSETQ. V shed 5 bases and J 2 bases; nucleotides not matched to a gene: 11. In DNA form, the CDR3 reads TGCGCCAGCAGTCCCTCGGCGGGGGGACCACAAGAGACCCAGTACTTC. This encodes CASSPSAGGPQETQYF.

This clone has a handful of counts. This chain joins TRBV10-3 and TRBJ2-3; 7 bases line up with TRBD1. The germline V gene has CDR1 ENHRY and CDR2 SYGVKD. V lost 4 bases, J lost 4 bases, and 2 bases stayed unmatched. This CDR3 contains 13 residues. CDR3 DNA: TGTGCCATCAGTGGACAGGGTGCAGATACGCAGTATTTT. It translates to CAISGQGADTQYF.

J is TRBJ2-7 and V is TRBV6-5, with 9 positions matching TRBD1. Trimming removed 6 bases from V and 9 bases from J; junction bases left unmatched: 6. Germline assignment: CDR1 MNHEY and CDR2 SVGAGI. CDR3 length: 12 amino acids. CDR3 loop: CASSWTGDVQYF. DNA of the CDR3: TGTGCCAGCAGCTGGACAGGGGATGTGCAGTACTTC.